Each of the 25 T cell receptor beta chains below was sequenced from the same sample in a study of cytomegalovirus exposure and HLA in healthy donors. This PCR relied on a set of 60 Vbeta primers and 13 Jbeta primers. Here immunoSEQ multiplex PCR was the method, and the copy in TCRdb shows in-frame clones only, minus some. The table has 200,000 to 250,000 clones, roughly 80% seen once. Sequencing used PBMCs. The origin of the receptors is a woman between 35 and 50 years old in good health and CMV-seronegative.

This chain connects TRBV18 to TRBJ2-7, with 9 bases lining up with TRBD1. The V gene's germline CDR1 is KGHSH and CDR2 LQKENI. With V trimmed by 0 bases and J by 6 bases, 9 bases remained unmatched. The CDR3 runs to 16 residues. CDR3 residues: CASSPPNGQGSSEQYF. The CDR3 DNA is TGTGCCAGCTCACCACCGAACGGACAGGGGAGTAGCGAGCAGTACTTC. Full variable domain (rest looked up from reference TRBV18 and TRBJ2-7): NAGVMQNPRHLVRRRGQEARLRCSPMKGHSHVYWYRQLPEEGLKFMVYLQKENIIDESGMPKERFSAEFPKEGPSILRIQQVVRGDSAAYFCASSPPNGQGSSEQYFGPGTRLTVT.

A single count supports this clone. The rearrangement uses TRBV10-1 and TRBJ2-3; 13 positions match TRBD2. J was trimmed by 4 bases and V by 3 bases; bases with no gene match: 10. This CDR3 spans 18 amino acids. Germline CDR1 WNHNN, CDR2 SYGVQD (reference sequence). CDR3 sequence: CASSDPGLAGKSADTQYF. CDR3 DNA: TGCGCCAGCAGTGACCCGGGACTAGCGGGAAAATCGGCAGATACGCAGTATTTT.

The chain employs TRBV14 and TRBJ2-5, with 8 bases that match TRBD2. The CDR3 loop spans 18 amino acids. Germline-derived CDR1 and CDR2 are SGHDN and FVKESK. V shed 1 base, J shed 4 bases, and the junction held 14 bases outside the gene matches. The CDR3, as DNA: TGTGCCAGCAGCCAAGTCGGGGGTAGCGGGACACCCCGAGAGACCCAGTACTTC. Encoded protein: CASSQVGGSGTPRETQYF.

As DNA, the CDR3 is TGTGCCAGCAGCTTGGGGCCCAACCCCTACAATGAGCAGTTCTTC. The encoded protein is CASSLGPNPYNEQFF. The V call is TRBV5-5, the J call TRBJ2-1; no reliable D call. This CDR3 spans 15 amino acids. Germline-derived CDR1 and CDR2 are SGHKS and YYEKEE (reference sequence). Trimming took off 0 bases at V and 2 bases at J, with 9 bases between the two ends.

This sequence joins TRBV28 and TRBJ2-7, with 11 bases that match TRBD2. J lost 3 bases, V lost 2 bases, and 0 bases had no gene match. The CDR3 sequence is 14 residues long. From germline, CDR1 is MDHEN and CDR2 SYDVKM. In nucleotides, the CDR3 is TGTGCCAGCAGTTTAACTAGCGGGAGCTACGAGCAGTACTTC. Translation gives CASSLTSGSYEQYF.

The genes are TRBV6-1 and TRBJ2-7; the D gene is possibly TRBD2 (7 bases). The length of the CDR3 is 14 residues. V was pared by 7 bases and J by 3 bases, with 16 bases between. CDR1 and CDR2 (germline): MNHNS, SASEGT. Written as DNA, the CDR3 is TGTGCCAGCACGGGGGGCAGGGCTAGCTACGAGCAGTACTTC. Its protein is CASTGGRASYEQYF.

V is TRBV18 and J is TRBJ2-1; the D gene is possibly TRBD2 (5 bases). The CDR3 runs 15 residues. Germline loops: CDR1 KGHSH, CDR2 LQKENI. The ends were cut back, 4 bases at V and 5 bases at J, with 15 bases in the middle. The CDR3 is CASSQTSRGNNEQFF. Here the CDR3 DNA reads TGTGCCAGCTCACAAACAAGTCGGGGTAACAATGAGCAGTTCTTC.

The table lists this clone with a count of one. The V and J genes are TRBV5-1 and TRBJ2-3; no reliable D call. The CDR3 totals 14 residues. Per germline, CDR1 SGHRS and CDR2 YFSETQ. Trimming removed 0 bases at V and 5 bases at J, with 10 bases between. CDR3: CASSLGGAEDTQYF. The CDR3 coding sequence is TGCGCCAGCAGCTTGGGCGGTGCTGAAGATACGCAGTATTTT.

The chain couples TRBV10-2 to TRBJ1-5; D is uncertain. CDR3 length: 13 residues. Trimming took 6 bases from V and 4 from J, leaving 10 bases between them. The germline V gene encodes CDR1 WSHSY and CDR2 SAAADI. CDR3 coding DNA: TGCGCCAGCAGCGCCGACACGAATCAGCCCCAGCATTTT. Translated: CASSADTNQPQHF.

The chain recombines TRBV5-4 with TRBJ2-5, with D maybe TRBD2 (5 bases). The J call may be wrong; the DNA end is better matched by TRBJ2-7. The germline CDR1 and CDR2 sequences are SGHNT and YYREEE (reference sequence). The CDR3 is 13 residues long. This CDR3 reads CASSSGLPPEQYF. The CDR3 nucleotides are TGTGCCAGCAGCTCCGGACTCCCTCCCGAGCAGTACTTC.

This clone has only a few counts. The V call is TRBV29-1, the J call TRBJ1-1; D unclear. Germline V gene lookup returns CDR1 SQVTM and CDR2 ANQGSEA. The CDR3 consists of 11 residues. V was pared by 3 bases and J by 2 bases, with 4 bases between. CDR3 nucleotide sequence: TGCAGCGTTGATCATAACACTGAAGCTTTCTTT. Translating it yields CSVDHNTEAFF. Filled out from reference TRBV29-1 and TRBJ1-1, the complete variable domain reads SAVISQKPSRDICQRGTSLTIQCQVDSQVTMMFWYRQQPGQSLTLIATANQGSEATYESGFVIDKFPISRPNLTFSTLTVSNMSPEDSSIYLCSVDHNTEAFFGQGTRLTVV.

The chain employs TRBV6-1 and TRBJ2-6, with no clear D. The CDR3 length is 16 residues. Trimming took off 3 bases at V and 4 bases at J, with 13 bases between the two ends. Germline V CDR1 and CDR2: MNHNS, SASEGT. The CDR3 region is CASSEWALRGANVLTF. CDR3 nucleotides: TGTGCCAGCAGTGAGTGGGCGTTAAGAGGGGCCAACGTCCTGACTTTC.

A remark on this clone: One junction end disagrees with the germline gene, perhaps due to a read error. This rearrangement joins TRBV7-9 to TRBJ2-2, with D perhaps matching TRBD1 (5 bases). Germline values: CDR1 SEHNR, CDR2 FQNEAQ (reference sequence). The CDR3 length is 17 residues. The CDR3 DNA sequence: TGTTCCAGCAGCCTGCTCCTCGGACAACTGAACACCGGGGAGCTGTTTTTT. Amino acid sequence: CSSSLLLGQLNTGELFF.

The chain carries TRBV30 and TRBJ2-7; TRBD1 matches at 9 bases. The CDR3 runs to 13 residues. Looked up from germline, CDR1 is GTSNPN and CDR2 is SVGIG (reference sequence). Germline trimming cut 6 bases from V and 3 bases from J; bases unmatched to any gene: 6. CDR3 in DNA: TGTGCCTGTTCCGGGACAGGGTTCTACGAGCAGTACTTC. Its translation: CACSGTGFYEQYF.

On this clone: At the DNA level, this CDR3 is encoded by other sequences in the same sample as well. V is TRBV7-3 and J is TRBJ2-3, with 10 bases identical to TRBD2. Per the germline V gene, CDR1 is SGHTA and CDR2 is FQGTGA. The CDR3 runs 14 residues. V trimming: 5 bases; J trimming: 3 bases; junction bases outside the gene matches: 2. The CDR3 DNA follows: TGTGCCAGCAGCCTAGCGGGAGCTACAGATACGCAGTATTTT. It yields the protein CASSLAGATDTQYF.

The CDR3 coding sequence is TGTGCCAGCAGCCTCAGGACAGGGAGGGACGAGCAGTACTTC. This translates into CASSLRTGRDEQYF. The V call is TRBV7-9, the J call TRBJ2-5; perhaps TRBD1 as D (8 bases). The J call is doubtful: the DNA matches TRBJ2-7 better. The CDR3 consists of 14 residues. The germline V gene has CDR1 SEHNR and CDR2 FQNEAQ (reference sequence).

The J gene is TRBJ1-4, the V gene TRBV2; 10 bases are shared with TRBD1. The J segment lost 8 bases and the V segment lost 8 bases, leaving 8 bases of the junction unmatched. Germline assignment: CDR1 SNHLY and CDR2 FYNNEI. The CDR3 has 14 amino acids. The CDR3 sequence is CASSGQGRVEKLFF. The CDR3, as DNA: TGTGCCAGCTCGGGACAGGGGAGGGTAGAAAAACTGTTTTTT.

This sequence joins TRBV19 and TRBJ1-6; possible D gene TRBD1, 5 bases. Germline V gives CDR1 LNHDA, CDR2 SQIVND (reference sequence). The CDR3 sequence is 15 residues long. V was shortened by 7 bases and J by 9 bases, with 19 bases between the two germline ends. CDR3 protein: CASTIEEGWGSPLHF. The CDR3 coding sequence is TGTGCCAGTACGATCGAGGAGGGGTGGGGTTCACCCCTCCACTTT.

This chain joins TRBV27 and TRBJ1-5; the D gene is possibly TRBD1 (5 bases). This CDR3 spans 15 amino acids. The V end was cut by 7 bases, the J end by 1 base, with 14 bases between. Germline lookup yields CDR1 MNHEY and CDR2 SMNVEV (reference sequence). The CDR3 sequence is CASKIGGGSNQPQHF. Written as DNA, the CDR3 is TGTGCCAGCAAAATCGGGGGTGGCAGCAATCAGCCCCAGCATTTT.

The chain uses TRBV18 and TRBJ2-3; tentative D call: TRBD2 (6 bases). V shed 0 bases and J shed 2 bases, with 18 bases lying between them. Germline V gene sequence: CDR1 KGHSH, CDR2 LQKENI. The CDR3 is 18 amino acids. CDR3 loop: CASSPPRLAGGNTDTQYF. Written as DNA, the CDR3 is TGTGCCAGCTCACCACCCCGTTTGGCGGGCGGGAACACAGATACGCAGTATTTT.

This sequence joins TRBV14 and TRBJ2-7, with D possibly being TRBD2 (5 bases). CDR1 and CDR2 from the germline V gene are SGHDN and FVKESK. The CDR3 has 15 residues. The ends were cut back, 1 base at V and 4 bases at J, with 14 bases in the middle. In DNA, the CDR3 is TGTGCCAGCAGCCAAGGTCAAGGTCCGGGATACGAGCAGTACTTC. Translating it yields CASSQGQGPGYEQYF.

This chain links TRBV25-1 with TRBJ1-5, with D possibly being TRBD1 (5 bases). Germline loops: CDR1 MGHDK, CDR2 SYGVNS. Trimming pared 5 bases from V and 4 bases from J, leaving 9 bases between. This CDR3 comprises 13 residues. CDR3 residues: CASSRGSNQPQHF. The CDR3 DNA follows: TGTGCCAGCAGTAGGGGTTCGAATCAGCCCCAGCATTTT.

The chain links TRBV27 to TRBJ2-7, with a possible D match to TRBD2 (5 bases). There are 14 residues in the CDR3. V dropped 3 bases and J dropped 4 bases, with 13 bases sitting between them. Germline V lookup: CDR1 MNHEY, CDR2 SMNVEV (reference sequence). CDR3 nucleotides: TGTGCCAGCAGTTTGGGCCAGGAGGTGTACGAGCAGTACTTC. Its translation: CASSLGQEVYEQYF.

A remark on this clone: This specimen includes other DNA sequences encoding the same CDR3. The chain links TRBV5-1 to TRBJ1-3, with TRBD1 as a possible D gene (5 bases). Germline assignment: CDR1 SGHRS and CDR2 YFSETQ. The CDR3 length is 15 residues. V lost 4 bases and J lost 3, with 14 bases in between. In DNA form, the CDR3 reads TGCGCCAGCAGCCTGGGGTCAGGGTATGGAAACACCATATATTTT. This codes for CASSLGSGYGNTIYF.

The CDR3 sequence is CASSFRNGGISEAFF. CDR3 in DNA: TGTGCCAGCAGTTTTCGGAACGGCGGGATCTCTGAAGCTTTCTTT. The rearrangement uses TRBV28 and TRBJ1-1; unclear D gene. Looked up from germline, CDR1 is MDHEN and CDR2 is SYDVKM. V was cut by 3 bases and J by 6 bases, with 17 bases left in between. The CDR3 covers 15 residues. Variable domain in full (rest from reference TRBV28 and TRBJ1-1): DVKVTQSSRYLVKRTGEKVFLECVQDMDHENMFWYRQDPGLGLRLIYFSYDVKMKEKGDIPEGYSVSREKKERFSLILESASTNQTSMYLCASSFRNGGISEAFFGQGTRLTVV.